The clone carrying this T cell receptor beta chain was observed once. Antigen unknown. This CDR3 contains 15 residues. Deletions cut 2 bases from V and 3 bases from J, with 14 bases between. The germline CDR1 and CDR2 sequences are MNHEY and SVGAGI. Regarding treatment: oral pan-JAK inhibitor, 5-10 mg twice daily. This entry belongs to a study of CD8+ T cells in alopecia areata. Across the whole study: Treated patients took oral tofacitinib at 5 to 10 mg twice daily.

Broader study findings: Only one nonresponder was present, which leaves the link between baseline CD8+ expansion and response uncertain. Scalp samples also yield sequences of resident alphabeta T cells from normal skin.

Sequencing relied on a cDNA template that was reverse transcribed from extracted RNA. Here immunoSEQ multiplex PCR was the method, and the copy in TCRdb shows in-frame clones only, minus some. Here the sample spans about 180,000 clones, roughly 63% being singletons. This clonotype was obtained from a human donor with alopecia areata. The chain has TRBV6-5 and TRBJ2-7; possibly TRBD2 for D (5 bases). Sample: CD4+ T cells sorted from blood, taken between weeks 55 and 65, from a patient treated with tofacitinib. The CDR3 loop is CASSYRPTDFYEQYF. In DNA form, the CDR3 reads TGTGCCAGCAGTTACCGCCCAACGGACTTCTACGAGCAGTACTTC.